Described below is a single T cell receptor (beta chain) sequence and its context. Its antigen is not known. The sample belongs to a study of cytomegalovirus exposure and HLA in healthy donors. Study-level points and caveats: By a later analysis, the bulk of CMV-associated TCR beta chains appeared HLA-restricted. The likely origin of a cluster of highly shared sequence variants was a sequencing artifact.

Use of 60 Vbeta and 13 Jbeta primers characterized the PCR. Repertoires were generated with immunoSEQ multiplex PCR, while TCRdb's copy carries only in-frame clones and drops some. The profile shows some 170,000 clones, 65% to 85% of them singletons. Each donor was healthy, and each was a bone marrow donor. The CDR3 runs 15 residues. V trimming: 4 bases; J trimming: 2 bases; junction bases outside the gene matches: 7. Looked up from germline, CDR1 is SGHTA and CDR2 is FQGNSA. This clonotype was sampled from a man aged 60 to 69 in good health and CMV-seronegative. The sample was PBMCs. J is TRBJ2-7 and V is TRBV7-2; 8 bases align to TRBD1. The CDR3 region is CASSSHRGNPYEQYF. In nucleotides, the CDR3 is TGTGCCAGCAGCTCTCACAGGGGGAATCCCTACGAGCAGTACTTC.